This T cell receptor beta chain was identified in a study of blood T cell repertoires in COVID-19. As for the study in general: Spain, Italy and the United States supplied samples that represented acute and convalescent COVID-19. T cells, B-cell-depleted T cells, or PBMCs provided the cDNA or gDNA that served as material.

V trimming: 2 bases; J trimming: 5 bases; junction bases outside the gene matches: 7. The CDR3 has 15 amino acids. The germline V gene encodes CDR1 LGHDT and CDR2 YNNKEL (reference sequence). Original data processing: Amplifying reference gene primers gave estimates of nucleated cell counts. Profiled with immunoSEQ multiplex PCR; TCRdb holds only in-frame clones, not every one. Clone size and V and J calls were adopted from that table, with D and trimming inferred from the DNA. Altogether 270,000 or so clones are present, just over 85% being singletons, with the ten largest covering less than 3%. This clone was found a few times.

This receptor was identified in a woman aged 30 to 39 with active or convalescent COVID-19. The V and J genes are TRBV3-1 (or the pseudogene TRBV3-2) and TRBJ2-5; TRBD2 matches at 8 bases. Input material: peripheral blood. The CDR3 DNA sequence: TGTGCCAGCAGCCAATTGACTAGCGTTGTCGAGACCCAGTACTTC. Its translation: CASSQLTSVVETQYF.